The present entry profiles one TCR beta chain with its context. Its antigen is undetermined. V shed 4 bases and J 11 bases; nucleotides not matched to a gene: 8. The CDR3 length is 13 residues. From germline, CDR1 is SNHLY and CDR2 FYNNEI. The isolated RNA, all of it, was reverse transcribed, so expressed TCRB transcripts were what got sequenced. Only in-frame clones appear in the TCRdb table, and some are missing; sequencing was by immunoSEQ multiplex PCR. Here the sample spans 310,000 or so clones, around 16% being singletons. The source of the sample is a study of beta chain features in type 1 diabetes. Regarding the study as a whole: For Type 1 diabetes patients, all four CD4+ subsets carried TCRB CDR3s that were moderately but significantly shorter.

This receptor was identified in a man younger than 30 with type 1 diabetes. The sample consisted of naive CD4+ T cells from blood. This chain joins TRBV2 and TRBJ1-5, with 7 bases lining up with TRBD1. CDR3 region: CASSADRVVSQHF. The CDR3 nucleotides are TGTGCCAGCAGTGCCGACAGGGTAGTTTCCCAGCATTTT.